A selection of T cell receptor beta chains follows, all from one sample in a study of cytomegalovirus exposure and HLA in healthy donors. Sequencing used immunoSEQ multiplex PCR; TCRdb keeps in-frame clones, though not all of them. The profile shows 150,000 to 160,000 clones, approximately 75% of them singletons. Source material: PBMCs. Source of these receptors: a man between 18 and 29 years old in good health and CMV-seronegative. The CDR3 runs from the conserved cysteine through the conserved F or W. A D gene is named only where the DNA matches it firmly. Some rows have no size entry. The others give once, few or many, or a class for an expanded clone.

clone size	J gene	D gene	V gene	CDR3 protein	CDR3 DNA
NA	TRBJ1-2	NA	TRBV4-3	CASSQDGGGVHYGYTF	TGCGCCAGCAGCCAAGATGGAGGGGGGGTTCACTATGGCTACACCTTC
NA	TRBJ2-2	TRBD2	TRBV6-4	CASSERLAGGTGELFF	TGTGCCAGCAGTGAACGGCTAGCGGGGGGCACCGGGGAGCTGTTTTTT
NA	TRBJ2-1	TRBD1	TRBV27	CASSSDRGYNEQFF	TGTGCCAGCAGTTCCGACAGGGGTTACAATGAGCAGTTCTTC
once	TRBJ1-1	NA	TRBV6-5	CASSQGLGTEAFF	TGTGCCAGCAGTCAGGGTTTGGGCACTGAAGCTTTCTTT
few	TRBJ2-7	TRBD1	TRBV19	CASSIPGQGKYEQYF	TGTGCCAGTAGTATTCCTGGACAGGGTAAATACGAGCAGTACTTC
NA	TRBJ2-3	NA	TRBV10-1	CASSGPVRDTQYF	TGCGCCAGCAGTGGTCCGGTGAGAGATACGCAGTATTTT
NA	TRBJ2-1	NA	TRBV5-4	CASSSTGTYNEQFF	TGTGCCAGCAGCTCCACCGGGACCTACAATGAGCAGTTCTTC
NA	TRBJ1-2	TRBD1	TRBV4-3	CASSRNWFVQTGADYGYTF	TGCGCCAGCAGCCGCAACTGGTTTGTCCAGACAGGGGCCGACTATGGCTACACCTTC
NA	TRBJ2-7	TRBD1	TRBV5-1	CASSLGQGFNYEQYF	TGCGCCAGCAGCCTGGGACAGGGGTTCAACTACGAGCAGTACTTC
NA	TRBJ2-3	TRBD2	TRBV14	CASSPHPGGASTDTQYF	TGTGCCAGCAGCCCCCACCCGGGGGGGGCTAGCACAGATACGCAGTATTTT
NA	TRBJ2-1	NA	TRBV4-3	CASSQGQESNEQFF	TGCGCCAGCAGCCAAGGACAGGAGAGCAATGAGCAGTTCTTC
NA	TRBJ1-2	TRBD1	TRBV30	CAWIRTGGLYGYTF	TGTGCCTGGATACGGACAGGGGGCTTGTATGGCTACACCTTC
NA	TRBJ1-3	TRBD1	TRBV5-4	CASSSGTEDYSGNTIYF	TGTGCCAGCAGCTCTGGGACAGAGGATTACTCTGGAAACACCATATATTTT
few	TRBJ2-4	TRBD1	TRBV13	CASSFRDSKNSQYF	TGTGCCAGCAGCTTCCGGGACAGCAAAAACAGTCAGTACTTC
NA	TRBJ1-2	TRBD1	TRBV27	CASSYFQGALYGYTF	TGTGCCAGCAGTTATTTCCAGGGGGCCCTCTATGGCTACACCTTC
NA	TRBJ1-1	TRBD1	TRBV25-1	CASSRIRGVAFF	TGTGCCAGCAGTCGGATCAGGGGGGTAGCTTTCTTT
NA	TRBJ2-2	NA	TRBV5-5	CASSSNRQDTGELFF	TGTGCCAGCAGCTCCAATAGACAAGACACCGGGGAGCTGTTTTTT
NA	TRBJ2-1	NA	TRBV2	CASSEVLVGVEQFF	TGTGCCAGCAGTGAAGTACTAGTGGGCGTTGAGCAGTTCTTC
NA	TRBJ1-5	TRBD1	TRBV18	CASSPLQGAEPQHF	TGTGCCAGCTCACCCTTACAGGGGGCAGAGCCCCAGCATTTT
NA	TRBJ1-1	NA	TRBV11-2	CASSPLRGLNTEAFF	TGTGCCAGCAGCCCCCTAAGGGGGTTGAACACTGAAGCTTTCTTT
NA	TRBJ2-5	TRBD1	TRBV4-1	CASSQGQGVGETQYF	TGCGCCAGCAGCCAAGGACAGGGTGTTGGAGAGACCCAGTACTTC
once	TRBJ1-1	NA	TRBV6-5	CASSYMGSTEAFF	TGTGCCAGCAGTTACATGGGCTCCACTGAAGCTTTCTTT
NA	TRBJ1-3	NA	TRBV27	CASSSLGTGNTIYF	TGTGCCAGCAGTTCCCTCGGGACTGGAAACACCATATATTTT
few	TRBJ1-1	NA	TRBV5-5	CASSFGSLAFF	TGTGCCAGCAGCTTTGGTAGTTTAGCTTTCTTT
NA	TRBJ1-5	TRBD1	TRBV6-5	CASSTNRGNQPQHF	TGTGCCAGCAGTACGAACAGGGGTAATCAGCCCCAGCATTTT
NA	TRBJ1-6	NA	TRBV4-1	CASSQHRTENNSPLHF	TGCGCCAGCAGCCAACACCGGACAGAAAATAATTCACCCCTCCACTTT
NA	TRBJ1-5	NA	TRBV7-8	CASSPVRGMGNQPQHF	TGTGCCAGCAGCCCAGTCAGGGGTATGGGCAATCAGCCCCAGCATTTT
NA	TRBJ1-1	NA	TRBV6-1	CASRRRGDTEAFF	TGTGCCAGCAGGCGTCGGGGGGACACTGAAGCTTTCTTT